One and the same sample provided the 5 T cell receptor beta chains below, sequenced in a study of tumor and adjacent non-tumor tissue in lung cancer. The template was RNA from unsorted bulk tissue. Three rounds of nested PCR, following a modified ARM-PCR protocol, produced the TCRbeta library. TCRdb passed the multiplex PCR reads through MiXCR, listing each CDR3 protein once. The sample includes some 78,000 distinct CDR3 sequences, 80% seen only once; the top ten take 10% to 15%. Sequencing input: lung tumor tissue. The receptors shown here come from a woman aged 45-59 years with non-small cell lung cancer.

This clonotype was recorded once. A read error may account for a junction end that differs from germline. The chain links TRBV28 to TRBJ2-7; TRBD1 is a possible D gene (5 bases). Germline V CDR1 and CDR2: MDHEN, SYDVKM. The length of the CDR3 is 13 residues. The DNA for the CDR3 is TGTGCCGGCAGCCCGATTGCAGGGTTCGAGCAGTATTTC. It codes for CAGSPIAGFEQYF.

About this clonotype: Likely a read error: the CDR3 ends without its conserved phenylalanine or tryptophan. The CDR3 DNA follows: TGCTCCAGCAGCCAAAATGGGGGGAGGATCTACAATGAGCAGTTCATC. Its translation is CSSSQNGGRIYNEQFI. This rearrangement joins TRBV4-3 to TRBJ2-1, with D tentatively TRBD2 (6 bases). CDR1 LGHNA and CDR2 YSLEER come from the germline V gene. This CDR3 has 16 residues.

The CDR3 sequence is CVRSQPLGGTETQYF. DNA for the CDR3: TGTGTCAGGAGCCAACCCCTCGGCGGGACTGAGACCCAGTACTTC. J is TRBJ2-5 and V is TRBV14; tentatively, D is TRBD2 (6 bases). The CDR3 runs 15 residues. CDR1 and CDR2 (germline): SGHDN, FVKESK.

V gene TRBV6-1 combines with J gene TRBJ1-6; D uncertain. Germline CDR1 reads MNHNS; CDR2 reads SASEGT. The germline V and J ends were trimmed by 5 bases and 11 bases, with 19 bases remaining between them. The CDR3 spans 15 residues. CDR3 sequence reads: CASSKDPSSRTPLHF. CDR3 in DNA: TGTGCCAGCAGTAAAGATCCCAGCAGTAGGACACCCCTCCACTTT.

Of note for this clonotype: Relative to the germline gene, one junction end is altered; a read error may explain this. The chain recombines TRBV20-1 with TRBJ1-6; D unresolved. The CDR3 length is 15 residues. CDR1 and CDR2 from the germline V gene are DFQATT and SNEGSKA (reference sequence). The chain's CDR3 is CSVRGLGSYNSPPHF. CDR3 nucleotide sequence: TGCAGTGTTAGAGGGCTGGGGTCCTATAATTCACCCCCCCACTTT.